The clone carrying this T cell receptor (beta chain) has just a few counts. The target antigen is unknown. Some clones are missing from TCRdb's copy, which holds only in-frame ones; the method was immunoSEQ multiplex PCR. The data hold 8,500 to 10,000 clones, with around two thirds observed a single time. This record comes from a study of CD4+ T cells in melanoma. Germline loops: CDR1 GTSNPN, CDR2 SVGIG (reference sequence). The CDR3 contains 11 residues. Study findings and constraints: Diverse differentiation states were reported for melanoma neoantigen-specific CD4+ T cells.

The sequenced material came from cells from a culture (not recorded whether cultured in vitro). The TCR sequence derives from a human donor with melanoma. This chain joins TRBV30 and TRBJ1-4, with a weak D call TRBD1 (6 bases). As DNA, the CDR3 is TGTACGGGACATACTAATGAAAAACTGTTTTTT. This encodes CTGHTNEKLFF.